The 13 T cell receptor beta chains reported below all come from one sample, sequenced in a study of cytomegalovirus exposure and HLA in healthy donors. It was with 60 Vbeta and 13 Jbeta primers that the PCR ran. Sequenced by immunoSEQ multiplex PCR; TCRdb stores in-frame clones only, minus some. Of 100,000 to 150,000 clones listed, about 84% are singletons. Sequenced input: PBMCs. The receptors derive from a man between 18 and 35 years old in good health and CMV-seropositive.

The CDR3 nucleotides are TGTGCCAGCAGTGAAGACGGGGGAGCCCGCCATAACTATGGCTACACCTTC. It is translated as CASSEDGGARHNYGYTF. The V gene is TRBV6-1, the J gene TRBJ1-2; perhaps TRBD1 as D (5 bases). This CDR3 contains 17 residues. Per the germline V gene, CDR1 is MNHNS and CDR2 is SASEGT. The germline V and J ends were trimmed by 1 base and 1 base, with 16 bases remaining between them.

CDR3 sequence: CASSPRTAYSPLHF. The CDR3, as DNA: TGTGCCAGCAGTCCCCGGACAGCCTATTCACCCCTCCACTTT. The V call is TRBV27, the J call TRBJ1-6, with a weak D call TRBD1 (6 bases). Germline values: CDR1 MNHEY, CDR2 SMNVEV (reference sequence). The CDR3 length is 14 residues. V shed 5 bases and J shed 8 bases, with 13 bases lying between them.

This clone was detected only once. CDR3 in DNA: TGCGCCAGCAGCTCATACCGGGACAGGGGAACCTACGAGCAGTACTTC. Translating it yields CASSSYRDRGTYEQYF. The rearrangement links TRBV5-1 to TRBJ2-7, with 10 bases aligning to TRBD1. The CDR3 runs 16 residues. V was pared by 3 bases and J by 2 bases, with 8 bases of the junction left unmatched. Germline V lookup: CDR1 SGHRS, CDR2 YFSETQ.

V usage is TRBV30 and J usage is TRBJ2-5, with 8 bases that match TRBD2. The CDR3 has 13 amino acids. CDR1 and CDR2 from the germline V gene are GTSNPN and SVGIG (reference sequence). CDR3 in DNA: TGTGCTTCCGGGACTAGTGACACGAAGACCCAGTACTTC. This sequence encodes CASGTSDTKTQYF.

The chain is built from TRBV5-5 and TRBJ1-2; 10 nucleotides align to TRBD1. The CDR3 covers 16 residues. Germline CDR1 reads SGHKS; CDR2 reads YYEKEE (reference sequence). The junction had 10 bases not matched to a gene; V was cut back by 4 bases and J by 4 bases. CDR3 region: CASSRKTGGVGYGYTF. The CDR3 region has the DNA TGTGCCAGCAGCCGGAAGACAGGGGGCGTCGGCTATGGCTACACCTTC.

This clone was seen just once. The chain combines TRBV7-8 with TRBJ1-2, with 8 bases matching TRBD1. After removal of 1 base from V and 4 bases from J, the junction contained 5 bases not matched to a gene. The CDR3 is 15 amino acids. Germline CDR1 SGHVS, CDR2 FQNEAQ. The CDR3: CASSLGAGGGYGYTF. The CDR3 DNA sequence: TGTGCCAGCAGCTTAGGCGCAGGGGGCGGCTATGGCTACACCTTC.

V is TRBV6-1 and J is TRBJ2-7; a weak D match, TRBD2 (5 bases). The length of the CDR3 is 14 residues. Germline CDR1 and CDR2: MNHNS and SASEGT. Trimming took 0 bases from V and 3 from J, leaving 9 bases between them. Here the CDR3 DNA reads TGTGCCAGCAGTGAAGCCGGGAACGGCTACGAGCAGTACTTC. Its translation: CASSEAGNGYEQYF.

In this sample, this clone turned up once. The rearrangement uses TRBV5-6 and TRBJ1-2; no firm D call. Germline loops: CDR1 SGHDT, CDR2 YYEEEE. The V end was cut by 2 bases, the J end by 5 bases, with 13 bases between. This CDR3 spans 14 amino acids. The DNA for the CDR3 is TGTGCCAGCAGCTTTTCTGGTGGCCCTTATGGCTACACCTTC. This translates into CASSFSGGPYGYTF.

The V call is TRBV28, the J call TRBJ1-5; possible D gene TRBD1, 6 bases. This CDR3 spans 16 amino acids. Germline V gives CDR1 MDHEN, CDR2 SYDVKM. The V end was cut by 4 bases, the J end by 3 bases, with 16 bases between. CDR3: CASSSGANPPNQPQHF. The DNA for the CDR3 is TGTGCCAGCAGTTCAGGGGCCAACCCTCCCAATCAGCCCCAGCATTTT.

The chain employs TRBV4-2 and TRBJ1-3; a weak D match, TRBD1 (6 bases). V lost 4 bases, J lost 4 bases, and 14 bases lay in between. Per germline, CDR1 LGHNA and CDR2 YNFKEQ. CDR3 size: 15 residues. The DNA of the CDR3 is TGTGCCAGCAGCCCTCCGGCTGGGACAGGAAACACCATATATTTT. Amino acids: CASSPPAGTGNTIYF.

This clone has just one count. The chain combines TRBV7-9 with TRBJ2-7; D not certain. This CDR3 has 12 amino acids. Trimming pared 2 bases from V and 1 base from J, leaving 3 bases between. CDR1 and CDR2 from the germline V gene are SEHNR and FQNEAQ (reference sequence). CDR3 nucleotides: TGTGCCAGCAGCTTATCTTCCTACGAGCAGTACTTC. Protein sequence: CASSLSSYEQYF. Variable domain in full (rest from reference TRBV7-9 and TRBJ2-7): DTGVSQNPRHKITKRGQNVTFRCDPISEHNRLYWYRQTLGQGPEFLTYFQNEAQLEKSRLLSDRFSAERPKGSFSTLEIQRTEQGDSAMYLCASSLSSYEQYFGPGTRLTVT.

The V call is TRBV6-5, the J call TRBJ2-2; D not certain. V lost 6 bases, J lost 1 base, and 9 bases lay in between. Germline V gives CDR1 MNHEY, CDR2 SVGAGI. The CDR3 has 14 amino acids. This CDR3 reads CASRPGLNTGELFF. The CDR3 region has the DNA TGTGCCAGCAGACCCGGGTTGAACACCGGGGAGCTGTTTTTT.

This clone appeared once. The chain links TRBV7-2 to TRBJ1-2; the match to TRBD1 covers 8 bases. Trimming cost V 1 base and J 8 bases; bases outside gene matches: 15. The CDR3 contains 17 residues. The germline V gene encodes CDR1 SGHTA and CDR2 FQGNSA. The CDR3 DNA is TGTGCCAGCAGCTTAGTCTCGGGGCAGGGGGCGCCTAGGGGCTACACCTTC. Protein: CASSLVSGQGAPRGYTF.